This T cell receptor beta chain was recovered during a study of naive and memory T cell subsets. Study-level points and caveats: The RNA method is potentially sensitive to activation and differentiation changes.

The CDR3 has 13 amino acids. The germline V gene encodes CDR1 MRHNA and CDR2 SNTAGT. V was clipped by 5 bases and J by 7 bases, with 12 bases between them. This clonotype showed up many times. Its antigen remains unidentified. Ligated cDNA underwent four rounds of PCR with nested alpha and beta constant region primers and SP2. One entry per CDR3 protein results from TCRdb running MiXCR on the 5' RACE reads. The sample holds tens of thousands of distinct CDR3 sequences, approximately 4.5% seen once. The library had UMIs added by 3' ligation of an oligonucleotide to TCR cDNA. RNA was extracted from roughly 2.5 ml of whole blood of healthy adults. Cells were not sorted; total RNA input targeted about 1 to 1000 ng.

The chain links TRBV6-4 to TRBJ1-5, with no clear D. The sequence came from a female donor in good health. The CDR3 nucleotides read TGTGCCAGCAGTTTGGGTTTAGAGCAGCCCCAGCATTTT. This translates into CASSLGLEQPQHF.